This T cell receptor (beta chain) was identified in a study of breast tumors, draining lymph nodes, adjacent tissues. The lymph nodes were axillary draining lymph nodes from breast cancer patients. This clonotype has a count of ten or more. Germline loops: CDR1 MNHEY, CDR2 SVGAGI. CDR3 length: 15 residues. With 7 bases removed from V and 0 bases from J, the gap between germline ends came to 13 bases. TCRdb reanalysed the multiplex PCR reads using MiXCR and keeps one entry per CDR3 protein. The sample holds 270,000 or so distinct CDR3 sequences, 30% seen once. This clonotype was sampled from a female donor with breast cancer. Some clones in this sample may be carry-over from other donors' samples. The sequenced sample was axillary lymph node tissue. This sequence joins TRBV6-5 and TRBJ1-3; D not certain. The chain's CDR3 is CASTPDGSSGNTIYF. CDR3 nucleotides: TGTGCCAGCACCCCCGACGGAAGCTCTGGAAACACCATATATTTT.